Listed here are 28 T cell receptor beta chains from one sample, sequenced in a study of T cell responses to AZD1222 COVID-19 vaccine. Sequencing used immunoSEQ multiplex PCR; TCRdb keeps in-frame clones, though not all of them. The repertoire holds fewer than 120,000 clones, with just under 95% as singletons. Sequencing used peripheral blood, obtained 28 days after the second AZD1222 dose. Receptors originate from an adult who received the AZD1222 COVID-19 vaccine.

The rearrangement uses TRBV2 and TRBJ1-5; D not resolved. CDR1 is SNHLY and CDR2 is FYNNEI in the germline V gene. V was clipped by 4 bases and J by 4 bases, with 11 bases between them. CDR3 size: 14 residues. The CDR3 protein is CASSASHGNQPQHF. DNA for the CDR3: TGTGCCAGCAGTGCGTCTCACGGTAATCAGCCCCAGCATTTT.

V and J are TRBV7-2 and TRBJ2-7, with D hard to call. The CDR3 consists of 12 residues. V dropped 2 bases and J dropped 2 bases, with 4 bases sitting between them. Germline V gene sequence: CDR1 SGHTA, CDR2 FQGNSA. The CDR3 DNA reads as TGTGCCAGCAGCTTATACGCCTACGAGCAGTACTTC. Its protein is CASSLYAYEQYF. The variable domain in full, completed from reference TRBV7-2 and TRBJ2-7, reads GAGVSQSPSNKVTEKGKDVELRCDPISGHTALYWYRQSLGQGLEFLIYFQGNSAPDKSGLPSDRFSAERTGGSVSTLTIQRTQQEDSAVYLCASSLYAYEQYFGPGTRLTVT.

The chain employs TRBV6-2 or TRBV6-3 and TRBJ1-2; possible D gene TRBD1, 5 bases. CDR3 length: 12 amino acids. Trimming removed 6 bases from V and 5 bases from J, with 10 bases in between. Germline V CDR1 and CDR2: MNHEY, SVGEGT. CDR3 residues: CASSDSSYGYTF. In DNA, the CDR3 is TGTGCCAGCAGCGACAGCAGTTATGGCTACACCTTC.

V is TRBV18 and J is TRBJ2-4; D is undetermined. Trimming removed 5 bases at V and 6 bases at J, with 11 bases between. CDR1 is KGHSH, CDR2 LQKENI, per germline. CDR3 length equals 13 residues. This CDR3 reads CASSSADRNIQYF. The CDR3 bases are TGTGCCAGCTCATCCGCGGATAGAAACATTCAGTACTTC.

V gene TRBV19 combines with J gene TRBJ1-5; no firm D call. The V end was cut by 7 bases, the J end by 2 bases, with 6 bases between. Germline V lookup: CDR1 LNHDA, CDR2 SQIVND (reference sequence). The CDR3 consists of 12 residues. CDR3 protein: CASMAGNQPQHF. The CDR3 DNA follows: TGTGCCAGTATGGCAGGCAATCAGCCCCAGCATTTT.

V and J are TRBV5-1 and TRBJ1-2; 7 bases are shared with TRBD1. Per germline, CDR1 SGHRS and CDR2 YFSETQ. V lost 4 bases and J lost 7; bases outside the gene matches: 10. The CDR3 is 14 residues long. The CDR3 nucleotides are TGCGCCAGCAGCACAACGACAGGGACCGGTGGCTACACCTTC. Its translation: CASSTTTGTGGYTF.

This rearrangement joins TRBV5-5 to TRBJ2-7; D is unclear. V lost 0 bases and J 0 bases, leaving 7 bases between the germline ends. This CDR3 contains 14 residues. The germline V gene encodes CDR1 SGHKS and CDR2 YYEKEE (reference sequence). This CDR3 reads CASSLDPGSYEQYF. Written as DNA, the CDR3 is TGTGCCAGCAGCTTGGATCCAGGCTCCTACGAGCAGTACTTC.

The chain uses TRBV24-1 and TRBJ2-1, with 9 nucleotides matching TRBD1. The germline V gene has CDR1 KGHDR and CDR2 SFDVKD. CDR3 size: 13 residues. After removal of 8 bases from V and 9 bases from J, the junction contained 7 bases not matched to a gene. The CDR3 reads CATTGTGSGEQFF. CDR3 DNA sequence: TGTGCCACCACCGGGACAGGGTCAGGTGAGCAGTTCTTC.

The chain has TRBV7-2 and TRBJ1-6; D is ambiguous. The CDR3 sequence is 11 residues long. V dropped 2 bases and J dropped 15 bases, with 8 bases sitting between them. The germline V gene encodes CDR1 SGHTA and CDR2 FQGNSA. The CDR3 DNA follows: TGTGCCAGCAGCTTATTAGGGATCCTCCACTTT. This encodes CASSLLGILHF.

This clone was seen only a few times. The chain employs TRBV5-1 and TRBJ1-6; D gene unclear. V was pared by 4 bases and J by 9 bases, with 14 bases between. The CDR3 contains 14 residues. Looked up from germline, CDR1 is SGHRS and CDR2 is YFSETQ. As DNA, the CDR3 is TGCGCCAGCAGCGAAACACTGGAGCGTTCACCCCTCCACTTT. It translates to CASSETLERSPLHF.

The chain joins TRBV7-9 to TRBJ2-5; D unclear. Germline-derived CDR1 and CDR2 are SEHNR and FQNEAQ (reference sequence). The V end lost 3 bases, the J end lost 5 bases, and 7 bases lay between the germline ends. The CDR3 sequence is 12 residues long. The chain's CDR3 is CASSFEIETQYF. The CDR3 DNA sequence: TGTGCCAGCAGCTTTGAGATTGAGACCCAGTACTTC. The variable domain in full, with the rest retrieved from reference TRBV7-9 and TRBJ2-5, is DTGVSQNPRHKITKRGQNVTFRCDPISEHNRLYWYRQTLGQGPEFLTYFQNEAQLEKSRLLSDRFSAERPKGSFSTLEIQRTEQGDSAMYLCASSFEIETQYFGPGTRLLVL.

This clone was recorded once. Its ends do not fully match the called genes, so a read error is possible. The rearrangement uses TRBV7-2 and TRBJ2-7; 12 bases align to TRBD2. The CDR3 contains 17 residues. Per germline, CDR1 SGHTA and CDR2 FQGNSA. CDR3 in amino acids: CASSLEPSGGASFEQYF. The CDR3 coding sequence is TGTGCCAGCAGCTTAGAACCTAGCGGGGGGGCCTCCTTCGAGCAGTACTTC.

The chain is built from TRBV5-1 and TRBJ2-7; possible D gene TRBD1, 7 bases. The V gene's germline CDR1 is SGHRS and CDR2 YFSETQ. Deletions cut 4 bases from V and 7 bases from J, with 15 bases between. The CDR3 spans 13 residues. The CDR3 protein is CASSPPTGREQYF. The CDR3, as DNA: TGCGCCAGCAGCCCACCGACAGGGAGGGAGCAGTACTTC. The full variable domain, with the rest looked up from reference TRBV5-1 and TRBJ2-7, is KAGVTQTPRYLIKTRGQQVTLSCSPISGHRSVSWYQQTPGQGLQFLFEYFSETQRNKGNFPGRFSGRQFSNSRSEMNVSTLELGDSALYLCASSPPTGREQYFGPGTRLTVT.

V and J are TRBV6-6 and TRBJ1-5, with 9 bases matching TRBD1. The CDR3 is made up of 14 amino acids. V dropped 3 bases and J dropped 7; count of bases not matched to a gene: 4. Per the germline V gene, CDR1 is MNHNY and CDR2 is SVGAGI (reference sequence). The CDR3 region is CASSYRDRDQPQHF. Written as DNA, the CDR3 is TGTGCCAGCAGTTATCGGGACAGGGACCAGCCCCAGCATTTT.

The V gene is TRBV9, the J gene TRBJ1-1, with D possibly TRBD1 on 6 matching bases. The CDR3 is 14 amino acids. Deletions cut 3 bases from V and 4 bases from J, with 13 bases between. Germline CDR1 SGDLS, CDR2 YYNGEE. The CDR3 region has the DNA TGTGCCAGCAGCGCCCCGCACAGGGCCACTGAAGCTTTCTTT. It encodes CASSAPHRATEAFF.

The gene calls are TRBV4-2 and TRBJ2-2; no firm D call. V was trimmed by 2 bases and J by 4 bases, leaving 11 bases between them. Germline V gives CDR1 LGHNA, CDR2 YNFKEQ. The CDR3 has 15 amino acids. The DNA for the CDR3 is TGTGCCAGCAGCCAACCCAAGCAGTCCACCGGGGAGCTGTTTTTT. This sequence encodes CASSQPKQSTGELFF.

The chain has TRBV6-5 and TRBJ2-5; D is unclear. Trimming stripped 5 bases from V and 4 bases from J, with 5 bases between. This CDR3 comprises 11 residues. Per germline, CDR1 MNHEY and CDR2 SVGAGI. The DNA of the CDR3 is TGTGCCAGCAGTCCGTTAGAGACCCAGTACTTC. Its translation: CASSPLETQYF.

J is TRBJ1-5 and V is TRBV4-1; D call uncertain. V shed 1 base and J shed 4 bases, with 11 bases lying between them. CDR3 length: 15 amino acids. CDR1 and CDR2 from the germline V gene are MGHRA and YSYEKL. Here the CDR3 DNA reads TGCGCCAGCAGCCAAGCGAGGACCGGGAATCAGCCCCAGCATTTT. Its protein product is CASSQARTGNQPQHF.

The chain has TRBV19 and TRBJ2-7; possible D gene TRBD1, 5 bases. Trimming removed 3 bases at V and 6 bases at J, with 12 bases between. Germline CDR1 reads LNHDA; CDR2 reads SQIVND (reference sequence). The CDR3 runs 13 residues. The CDR3 is CASSMGQGGEQYF. DNA of the CDR3: TGTGCCAGTAGTATGGGTCAGGGCGGCGAGCAGTACTTC.

V usage is TRBV28 and J usage is TRBJ2-7; tentative D call: TRBD2 (5 bases). V gave up 6 bases and J gave up 0 bases, with 12 bases separating them. The CDR3 is made up of 14 amino acids. Germline V gene sequence: CDR1 MDHEN, CDR2 SYDVKM. CDR3 coding DNA: TGTGCCAGCAGCCTCCGGGGTTTCTCCTACGAGCAGTACTTC. Protein product: CASSLRGFSYEQYF.

The chain links TRBV2 to TRBJ2-1; unclear D gene. V was shortened by 2 bases and J by 6 bases, with 11 bases between the two germline ends. The CDR3 consists of 14 residues. CDR1 and CDR2 (germline): SNHLY, FYNNEI. The CDR3 DNA follows: TGTGCCAGCAGTGAAATTGCTTGGGGCAATGAGCAGTTCTTC. It is translated as CASSEIAWGNEQFF.

CDR3 sequence: CASSRSGQEETQYF. The CDR3 region has the DNA TGCGCCAGCAGCCGATCGGGCCAGGAGGAGACCCAGTACTTC. V usage is TRBV4-1 and J usage is TRBJ2-5, with no clear D. CDR1 is MGHRA and CDR2 is YSYEKL in the germline V gene. The V end was cut by 4 bases, the J end by 5 bases, with 14 bases between. The CDR3 is 14 amino acids.

CDR3: CASSEGQRNTEAFF. In DNA form, the CDR3 reads TGTGCCAGCAGTGAGGGACAGAGGAACACTGAAGCTTTCTTT. This chain connects TRBV6-1 to TRBJ1-1; TRBD1 aligns across 7 bases. The CDR3 consists of 14 residues. V was clipped by 3 bases and J by 1 base; unmatched bases: 2. Germline values: CDR1 MNHNS, CDR2 SASEGT.

The genes are TRBV11-1 and TRBJ1-5, with 7 bases lining up with TRBD1. The CDR3 covers 16 residues. The junction had 5 bases not matched to a gene; V was cut back by 3 bases and J by 0 bases. Germline lookup yields CDR1 SGHAT and CDR2 FQDESV (reference sequence). The CDR3 loop reads CASSFSGTASNQPQHF. DNA for the CDR3: TGTGCCAGCAGCTTTTCCGGGACAGCTAGCAATCAGCCCCAGCATTTT.

V gene TRBV29-1 combines with J gene TRBJ1-2; 8 nucleotides align to TRBD1. The CDR3 has 11 amino acids. Per the germline V gene, CDR1 is SQVTM and CDR2 is ANQGSEA. Trimming removed 4 bases from V and 13 bases from J; junction bases left unmatched: 8. The CDR3 loop is CSVGDRGWCTF. DNA of the CDR3: TGCAGCGTTGGCGACAGGGGTTGGTGCACCTTC.

CDR3 sequence reads: CSVHLGGYTF. CDR3 nucleotide sequence: TGCAGCGTTCACCTCGGCGGCTACACCTTC. The chain carries TRBV29-1 and TRBJ1-2, with no clear D. The V and J ends lost 5 bases and 8 bases respectively, with 9 bases between them. Germline values: CDR1 SQVTM, CDR2 ANQGSEA. The CDR3 is 10 amino acids.

The gene calls are TRBV5-1 and TRBJ1-4; no reliable D call. The V end lost 0 bases, the J end lost 5 bases, and 8 bases lay between the germline ends. Germline V gives CDR1 SGHRS, CDR2 YFSETQ. The CDR3 spans 14 residues. As DNA, the CDR3 is TGCGCCAGCAGCTTGGGGTCGGGGAATGAAAAACTGTTTTTT. Translation: CASSLGSGNEKLFF.

The rearrangement links TRBV14 to TRBJ2-3; D is unresolved. CDR1 and CDR2 from the germline V gene are SGHDN and FVKESK. The CDR3 sequence is 15 residues long. With 6 bases removed from V and 0 bases from J, the gap between germline ends came to 13 bases. Written as DNA, the CDR3 is TGTGCCAGCAGTCCAGCAGTCCATAGCACAGATACGCAGTATTTT. It encodes CASSPAVHSTDTQYF.